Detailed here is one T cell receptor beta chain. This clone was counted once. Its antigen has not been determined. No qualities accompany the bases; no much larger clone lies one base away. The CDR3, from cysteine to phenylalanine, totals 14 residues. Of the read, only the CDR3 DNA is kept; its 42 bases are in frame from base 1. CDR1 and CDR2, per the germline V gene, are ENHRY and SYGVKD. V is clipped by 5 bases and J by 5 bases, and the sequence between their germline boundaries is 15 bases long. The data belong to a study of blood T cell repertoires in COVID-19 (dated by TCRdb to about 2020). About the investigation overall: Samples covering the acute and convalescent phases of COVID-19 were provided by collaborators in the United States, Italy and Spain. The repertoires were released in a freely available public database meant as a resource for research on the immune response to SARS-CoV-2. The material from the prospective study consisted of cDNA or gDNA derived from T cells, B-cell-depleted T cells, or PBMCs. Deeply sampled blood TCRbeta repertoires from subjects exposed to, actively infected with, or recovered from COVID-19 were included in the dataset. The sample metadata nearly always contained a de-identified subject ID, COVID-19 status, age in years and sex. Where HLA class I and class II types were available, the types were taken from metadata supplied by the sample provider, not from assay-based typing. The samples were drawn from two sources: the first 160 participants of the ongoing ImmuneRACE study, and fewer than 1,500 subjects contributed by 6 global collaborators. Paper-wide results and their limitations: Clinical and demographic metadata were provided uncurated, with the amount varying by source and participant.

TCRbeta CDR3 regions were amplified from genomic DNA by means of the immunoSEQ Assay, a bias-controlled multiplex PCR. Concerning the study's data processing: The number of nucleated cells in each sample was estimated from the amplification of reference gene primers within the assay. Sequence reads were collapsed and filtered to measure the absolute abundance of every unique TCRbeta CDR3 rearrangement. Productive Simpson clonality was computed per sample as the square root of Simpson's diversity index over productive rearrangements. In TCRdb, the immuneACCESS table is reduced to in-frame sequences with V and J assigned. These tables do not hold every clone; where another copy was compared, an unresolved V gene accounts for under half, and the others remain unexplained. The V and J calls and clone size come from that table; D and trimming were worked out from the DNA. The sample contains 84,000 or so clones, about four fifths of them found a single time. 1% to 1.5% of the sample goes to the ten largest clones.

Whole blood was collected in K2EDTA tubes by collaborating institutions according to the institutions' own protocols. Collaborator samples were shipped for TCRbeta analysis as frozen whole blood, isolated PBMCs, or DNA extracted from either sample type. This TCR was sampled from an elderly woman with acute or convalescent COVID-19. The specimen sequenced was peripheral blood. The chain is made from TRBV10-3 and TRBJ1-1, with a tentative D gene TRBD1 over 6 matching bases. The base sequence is TGTGCCATCAGTCGTGGGGGGGCGGAGACTGAAGCTTTCTTT. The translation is CAISRGGAETEAFF.